The 20 T cell receptor beta chains below come from one sample, sequenced in a study of T cell responses to AZD1222 COVID-19 vaccine. Repertoires were generated with immunoSEQ multiplex PCR, while TCRdb's copy carries only in-frame clones and drops some. This repertoire shows 120,000 to 150,000 clones, about 86% found once; its top ten account for around 5.1%. Sequencing was performed on peripheral blood, taken 28 days after the second AZD1222 dose. These receptors were collected from an adult who received the AZD1222 COVID-19 vaccine.

The rearrangement joins TRBV10-3 to TRBJ1-2; 7 positions match TRBD1. CDR3 length: 16 residues. V dropped 6 bases and J dropped 4; count of bases not matched to a gene: 14. Germline V gene lookup returns CDR1 ENHRY and CDR2 SYGVKD. The CDR3 protein is CAISDPGTEKPYGYTF. CDR3 nucleotides: TGTGCCATCAGCGATCCCGGGACAGAGAAACCCTATGGCTACACCTTC.

The chain links TRBV7-9 to TRBJ2-3; D remains ambiguous. Trimming cost V 1 base and J 4 bases, with 6 bases left between them. CDR1 is SEHNR, CDR2 FQNEAQ, per germline (reference sequence). This CDR3 spans 13 amino acids. CDR3 region: CASSLGAADTQYF. CDR3 nucleotide sequence: TGTGCCAGCAGCTTAGGGGCGGCAGATACGCAGTATTTT. The whole variable domain, remainder taken from reference TRBV7-9 and TRBJ2-3, is DTGVSQNPRHKITKRGQNVTFRCDPISEHNRLYWYRQTLGQGPEFLTYFQNEAQLEKSRLLSDRFSAERPKGSFSTLEIQRTEQGDSAMYLCASSLGAADTQYFGPGTRLTVL.

The J gene is TRBJ2-3, the V gene TRBV6-1, with 9 bases fitting TRBD1. The V segment lost 1 base and the J segment 4 bases; nucleotides outside the gene matches: 15. The CDR3 has 19 amino acids. Germline lookup yields CDR1 MNHNS and CDR2 SASEGT. The CDR3 DNA reads as TGTGCCAGCAGTGAAGGGGTTGGGAGCTACAGGGGGCCAGCAGATACGCAGTATTTT. Its protein product is CASSEGVGSYRGPADTQYF.

This clone occurred once. The chain couples TRBV5-1 to TRBJ2-5; D possibly corresponds to TRBD1 (5 bases). CDR3 length: 14 residues. Trimming removed 1 base from V and 4 bases from J, with 11 bases in between. Germline CDR1 and CDR2: SGHRS and YFSETQ. CDR3: CASSLSRGGETQYF. The CDR3 DNA reads as TGCGCCAGCAGCTTGAGTAGGGGTGGAGAGACCCAGTACTTC.

This chain uses TRBV5-1 with TRBJ2-5; 10 bases map to TRBD2. V lost 1 base, J lost 4 bases, and 16 bases stayed unmatched. CDR3 length equals 19 residues. CDR1 and CDR2 from the germline V gene are SGHRS and YFSETQ. The CDR3 spells CASSLQASGGTLGIETQYF. The CDR3 DNA reads TGCGCCAGCAGCTTGCAGGCTAGCGGGGGAACACTGGGGATAGAGACCCAGTACTTC. The complete variable domain, with remaining parts taken from reference TRBV5-1 and TRBJ2-5, reads KAGVTQTPRYLIKTRGQQVTLSCSPISGHRSVSWYQQTPGQGLQFLFEYFSETQRNKGNFPGRFSGRQFSNSRSEMNVSTLELGDSALYLCASSLQASGGTLGIETQYFGPGTRLLVL.

The chain is built from TRBV7-6 and TRBJ1-6; D not certain. Trimming cost V 3 bases and J 7 bases, with 7 bases left between them. CDR3 length: 13 residues. Germline V gives CDR1 SGHVS, CDR2 FNYEAQ. The CDR3 region is CASSFLENSPLHF. Written as DNA, the CDR3 is TGTGCCAGCAGCTTCCTTGAAAATTCACCCCTCCACTTT.

The gene calls are TRBV5-4 and TRBJ2-7, with 8 bases aligning to TRBD2. Unmatched junction bases numbered 5, after V lost 0 bases and J lost 6 bases. CDR1 is SGHNT and CDR2 is YYREEE in the germline V gene (reference sequence). The CDR3 has 14 amino acids. For the CDR3, the DNA is TGTGCCAGCAGCTTGGCAGGACTAGCATCCGAGCAGTACTTC. Protein: CASSLAGLASEQYF.

The chain links TRBV19 to TRBJ1-3, with TRBD1 identical over 7 bases. This CDR3 has 14 residues. Looked up from germline, CDR1 is LNHDA and CDR2 is SQIVND (reference sequence). Trimming removed 9 bases from V and 4 bases from J; junction bases left unmatched: 9. DNA of the CDR3: TGTGCCAGCTACCCGACAGGGCTCGGAAACACCATATATTTT. Protein product: CASYPTGLGNTIYF.

This sequence joins TRBV27 and TRBJ2-5; 15 nucleotides match TRBD2. V was pared by 6 bases and J by 2 bases, with 13 bases of the junction left unmatched. The length of the CDR3 is 19 residues. Germline V gives CDR1 MNHEY, CDR2 SMNVEV (reference sequence). In nucleotides, the CDR3 is TGTGCCAGCAGCCTCCGGCCGGGACTAGCGGGGGGTGGGCAAGAGACCCAGTACTTC. Its protein product is CASSLRPGLAGGGQETQYF.

Only one count was recorded for this clone. V gene TRBV6-4 combines with J gene TRBJ2-2, with D hard to call. CDR1 and CDR2 (germline): MRHNA, SNTAGT. This CDR3 is 16 amino acids long. The V end lost 4 bases, the J end lost 4 bases, and 16 bases lay between the germline ends. CDR3 in DNA: TGTGCCAGCAGTGTCCGATACCCTAGTCCCACCGGGGAGCTGTTTTTT. It translates to CASSVRYPSPTGELFF.

The chain uses TRBV7-2 and TRBJ1-2, with 9 nucleotides matching TRBD1. With 3 bases clipped from V and 5 bases from J, the junction kept 7 bases outside the gene matches. Looked up from germline, CDR1 is SGHTA and CDR2 is FQGNSA. The CDR3 runs to 15 residues. CDR3 in amino acids: CASSFRDRASYGYTF. CDR3 nucleotides: TGTGCCAGCAGCTTCCGGGACAGGGCTTCTTATGGCTACACCTTC.

V gene TRBV4-1 combines with J gene TRBJ2-7; D unresolved. Germline V gene lookup returns CDR1 MGHRA and CDR2 YSYEKL. V dropped 0 bases and J dropped 7 bases, with 10 bases sitting between them. The CDR3 length is 13 residues. CDR3 bases: TGCGCCAGCAGCCAAGAAGTGGCAGCGGAGCAGTACTTC. Its protein is CASSQEVAAEQYF.

The chain is built from TRBV9 and TRBJ1-1; no definite D call. V was clipped by 0 bases and J by 7 bases, with 7 bases between them. The CDR3 has 12 residues. Germline lookup yields CDR1 SGDLS and CDR2 YYNGEE. In DNA form, the CDR3 reads TGTGCCAGCAGCGTAGGACCGGGTGAAGCTTTCTTT. It codes for CASSVGPGEAFF. The complete variable domain, with remaining parts taken from reference TRBV9 and TRBJ1-1, reads DSGVTQTPKHLITATGQRVTLRCSPRSGDLSVYWYQQSLDQGLQFLIQYYNGEERAKGNILERFSAQQFPDLHSELNLSSLELGDSALYFCASSVGPGEAFFGQGTRLTVV.

This rearrangement joins TRBV7-6 to TRBJ2-2, with D perhaps TRBD1 (6 bases). Germline V gene sequence: CDR1 SGHVS, CDR2 FNYEAQ. The CDR3 extends over 16 amino acids. V lost 5 bases and J lost 5, with 18 bases in between. CDR3 in DNA: TGTGCCAGCAGCCCCGTCCTGGGGGCTCGAACCGGGGAGCTGTTTTTT. The encoded protein is CASSPVLGARTGELFF.

The chain uses TRBV12-3 or TRBV12-4 and TRBJ2-1; D not resolved. The CDR3 sequence is 13 residues long. Trimming stripped 3 bases from V and 8 bases from J, with 11 bases between. For the CDR3, the DNA is TGTGCCAGCAGTTTGAGGCCGACGGATGAGCAGTTCTTC. This translates into CASSLRPTDEQFF.

In this sample, this clone turned up once. The gene calls are TRBV7-8 and TRBJ1-1; tentatively, D is TRBD1 (6 bases). The CDR3 consists of 14 residues. The ends were cut back, 3 bases at V and 3 bases at J, with 11 bases in the middle. Germline CDR1 is SGHVS and CDR2 is FQNEAQ. CDR3 coding DNA: TGTGCCAGCAGCTTCCCTAGGGGGGACACTGAAGCTTTCTTT. Its protein is CASSFPRGDTEAFF.

Note on this clone: This CDR3 is also generated by other DNA sequences in the sample. The chain couples TRBV19 to TRBJ1-2, with no clear D. CDR1 and CDR2 from the germline V gene are LNHDA and SQIVND (reference sequence). V was shortened by 3 bases and J by 0 bases, with 11 bases between the two germline ends. This CDR3 is 15 amino acids long. This chain's CDR3 is CASSISRNSNYGYTF. CDR3 coding DNA: TGTGCCAGTAGTATTTCGCGGAATTCTAACTATGGCTACACCTTC.

The chain combines TRBV14 with TRBJ2-7; D possibly uses TRBD1 or TRBD2 (5 bases each). The V gene lost 4 bases and the J gene lost 6 bases, with 13 bases spanning the gap. Germline-derived CDR1 and CDR2 are SGHDN and FVKESK. The CDR3 has 13 amino acids. The CDR3 DNA sequence: TGTGCCAGCAGCCTTAATGAGGGGCGCGAGCAGTACTTC. This translates into CASSLNEGREQYF.

The V and J genes are TRBV18 and TRBJ1-4; D unclear. V lost 3 bases and J lost 7, with 12 bases in between. Germline CDR1 reads KGHSH; CDR2 reads LQKENI. This CDR3 is built from 14 residues. The CDR3 DNA reads as TGTGCCAGCTCACCTTCGGCGGCAGCTGAAAAACTGTTTTTT. It translates to CASSPSAAAEKLFF.

The chain combines TRBV27 with TRBJ1-2, with 7 bases fitting TRBD1. CDR1 MNHEY and CDR2 SMNVEV come from the germline V gene (reference sequence). The CDR3 covers 16 residues. The V segment lost 6 bases and the J segment 1 base; nucleotides outside the gene matches: 11. As DNA, the CDR3 is TGTGCCAGCAGCCAGGGGCCGGGACAGAGTAACTATGGCTACACCTTC. Protein: CASSQGPGQSNYGYTF.